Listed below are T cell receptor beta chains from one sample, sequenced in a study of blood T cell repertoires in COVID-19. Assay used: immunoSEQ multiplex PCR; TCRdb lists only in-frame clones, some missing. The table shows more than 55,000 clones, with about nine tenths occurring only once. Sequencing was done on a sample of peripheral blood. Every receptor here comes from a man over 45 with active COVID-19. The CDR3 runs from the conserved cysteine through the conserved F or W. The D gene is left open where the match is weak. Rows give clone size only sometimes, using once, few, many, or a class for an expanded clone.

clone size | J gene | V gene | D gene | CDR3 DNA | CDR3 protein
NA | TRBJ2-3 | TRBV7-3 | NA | TGTGCCAGCTTCCGGAGAGGCAACACAGATACGCAGTATTTT | CASFRRGNTDTQYF
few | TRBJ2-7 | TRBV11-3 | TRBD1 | TGTGCCAGCAGCTCGGACCGGGACAGAGCCTACGAGCAGTACTTC | CASSSDRDRAYEQYF
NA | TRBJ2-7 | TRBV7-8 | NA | TGTGCCAGCAGCTCCCAGGGTTGGCAGTACTTC | CASSSQGWQYF
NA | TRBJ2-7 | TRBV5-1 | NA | TGCGCCAGCAGCTTTTACGGAGCCTACGAGCAGTACTTC | CASSFYGAYEQYF
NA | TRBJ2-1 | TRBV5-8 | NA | TGTGCCAGCAGCTTGGGCAGTTCCTACAATGAGCAGTTCTTC | CASSLGSSYNEQFF
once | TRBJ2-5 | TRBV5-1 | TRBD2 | TGCGCCAGCAATTTGGGGGGGAGAGAGACCCAGTACTTC | CASNLGGRETQYF
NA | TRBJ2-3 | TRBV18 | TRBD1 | TGTGCCAGCTCGGGACAGGGGTCAGATACGCAGTATTTT | CASSGQGSDTQYF
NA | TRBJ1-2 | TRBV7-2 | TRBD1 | TGTGCCAGCAGCTACGGACAGGGTAACCGTGGCTACACCTTC | CASSYGQGNRGYTF
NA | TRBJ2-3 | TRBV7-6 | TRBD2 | TGTGCCAGCAGCCCCGGGGGGTTCTGGACAGATACGCAGTATTTT | CASSPGGFWTDTQYF
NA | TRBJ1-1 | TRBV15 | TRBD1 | TGTGCCACCAGCAGGGGGACAGGCCTTAACACTGAAGCTTTCTTT | CATSRGTGLNTEAFF
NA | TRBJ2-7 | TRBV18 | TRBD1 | TGTGCCAGCTCACCATATGTCGACAGGGGTAGTCGCGAGCAGTACTTC | CASSPYVDRGSREQYF
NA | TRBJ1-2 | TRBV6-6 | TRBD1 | TGTGCCAGCAGTTTCGGACAGGACTATGGCTACACCTTC | CASSFGQDYGYTF
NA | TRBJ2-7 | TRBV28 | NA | TGTGCCAGCGGGGCTACTGGCACTGGCTACGAGCAGTACTTC | CASGATGTGYEQYF
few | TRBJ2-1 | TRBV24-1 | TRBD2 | TGTGCCACCAGTGATATCTACCAAGGGGGCAGAGGGACTAGCGGGAGGGTTGCATTGGATGAGCAGTTCTTC | CATSDIYQGGRGTSGRVALDEQFF
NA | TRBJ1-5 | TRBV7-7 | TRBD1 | TGTGCCAGCAGCCAAGGACAGGGTCAAGGGGAAAGTCTTTATAGCAATCAGCCCCAGCATTTT | CASSQGQGQGESLYSNQPQHF
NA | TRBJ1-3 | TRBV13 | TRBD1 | TGTGCCAGCAGCATAAGGACAGGGTCCTTCTCTGGAAACACCATATATTTT | CASSIRTGSFSGNTIYF
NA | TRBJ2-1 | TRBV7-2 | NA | TGTGCCAGCAGCTTAGGCGGGTACGCCAATGAGCAGTTCTTC | CASSLGGYANEQFF
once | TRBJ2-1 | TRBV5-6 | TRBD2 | TGTGCCAGCAGCAATCGGGGACTAGCGGGAGGAGAGATATACAATGAGCAGTTCTTC | CASSNRGLAGGEIYNEQFF
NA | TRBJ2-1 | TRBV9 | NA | TGTGCCAGCAGCGTAGCAGGGGCCGGAGGGGGGGCCTACAATGAGCAGTTCTTC | CASSVAGAGGGAYNEQFF
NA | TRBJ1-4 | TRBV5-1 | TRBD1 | TGCGCCAGCAGGTCGCGGGACAGGGTGAATGAAAAACTGTTTTTT | CASRSRDRVNEKLFF
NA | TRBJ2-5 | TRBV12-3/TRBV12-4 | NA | TGTGCCAGCAGTGACTGGCCTTTAGAGACCCAGTACTTC | CASSDWPLETQYF
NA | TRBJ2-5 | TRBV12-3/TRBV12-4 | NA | TGTGCCAGCAGTTTAGGGGGGCTGGAGACCCAGTACTTC | CASSLGGLETQYF
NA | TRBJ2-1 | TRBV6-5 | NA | TGTGCCAGCAGTTACCTGAATCGCGATACGCGGCAGTTCTTC | CASSYLNRDTRQFF
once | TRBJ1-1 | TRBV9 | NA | TGTGCCAGCAGCGACCCGACAGAGAACACTGAAGCTTTCTTT | CASSDPTENTEAFF
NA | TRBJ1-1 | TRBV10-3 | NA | TGTGCCATCAGCCCCCGGGGTCAGCAAGCTGAAGCTTTCTTT | CAISPRGQQAEAFF
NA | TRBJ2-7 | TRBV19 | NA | TGTGCCAGTAGTATGGGCTTGGGAGGCGAGCAGTACTTC | CASSMGLGGEQYF
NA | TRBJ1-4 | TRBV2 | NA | TGTGCCAGCAACTCACAGGGTTTAGGGGAAAAACTGTTTTTT | CASNSQGLGEKLFF
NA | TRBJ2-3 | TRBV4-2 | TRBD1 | TGTGCCAGCAGCCAAGAGGGGGGACAGGGGTACACGCAGTATTTT | CASSQEGGQGYTQYF
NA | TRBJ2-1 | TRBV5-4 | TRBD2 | TGTGCCAGCAGGCGAGCGGGAGGGCTAACAGATGAGCAGTTCTTC | CASRRAGGLTDEQFF
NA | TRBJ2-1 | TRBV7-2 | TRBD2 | TGTGCCAGCAGCTTAGAGCTAGCGGGATACAATGAGCAGTTCTTC | CASSLELAGYNEQFF
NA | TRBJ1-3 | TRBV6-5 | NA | TGTGCCAGCAGTTACTCGCTAGGATTCTCTGGAAACACCATATATTTT | CASSYSLGFSGNTIYF
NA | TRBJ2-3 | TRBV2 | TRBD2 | TGTGCCAGCAAGATGGGACTAGCGGGATTCTCAAATACGCAGTATTTT | CASKMGLAGFSNTQYF
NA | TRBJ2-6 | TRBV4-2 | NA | TGTGCCAGCAGCCCCACCAGCTCTGGGGCCAACGTCCTGACTTTC | CASSPTSSGANVLTF
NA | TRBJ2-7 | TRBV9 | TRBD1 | TGTGCCAGCAGCGTGGAGGGACAGGGCTACGAGCAGTACTTC | CASSVEGQGYEQYF
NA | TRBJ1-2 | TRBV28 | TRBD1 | TGTGCCAGCAGTCCAGGGGGTGGACCCTATGGCTACACCTTC | CASSPGGGPYGYTF
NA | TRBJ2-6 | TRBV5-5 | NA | TGTGCCAGCAGCTTGGCCGTCCTCTCTGGGGCCAACGTCCTGACTTTC | CASSLAVLSGANVLTF
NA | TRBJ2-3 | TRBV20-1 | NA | TGCAGTGCAGGGGTGCGGGATACGCAGTATTTT | CSAGVRDTQYF
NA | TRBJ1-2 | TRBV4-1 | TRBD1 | TGCGCCAGCAGCGTAACCGGGACAGGGAACTATGGCTACACCTTC | CASSVTGTGNYGYTF
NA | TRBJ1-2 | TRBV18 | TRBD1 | TGTGCCAGCTCACCTTATCAAGGACAGGGGAACTATGGCTACACCTTC | CASSPYQGQGNYGYTF
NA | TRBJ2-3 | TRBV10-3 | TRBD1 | TGTGCCATCAGCCGTGGGGGACAGAAAAGCACAGATACGCAGTATTTT | CAISRGGQKSTDTQYF
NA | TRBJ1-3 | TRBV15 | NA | TGTGCCACCAGCAGAGAGTCGGGGGGTGGAAACACCATATATTTT | CATSRESGGGNTIYF
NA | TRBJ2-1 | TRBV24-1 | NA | TGTGCCACCAGTGATTTCTCTGCAGTTTCCTACAATGAGCAGTTCTTC | CATSDFSAVSYNEQFF
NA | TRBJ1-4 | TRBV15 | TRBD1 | TGTGCCACCAGCCCCGGACAGGGCGGAACTAATGAAAAACTGTTTTTT | CATSPGQGGTNEKLFF
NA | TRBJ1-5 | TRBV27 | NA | TGTGCCAGCAGTTTATCGTTCAGGGGCGATGGCAATCAGCCCCAGCATTTT | CASSLSFRGDGNQPQHF
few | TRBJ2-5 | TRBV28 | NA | TGTGCCAGCAGGCCACCTACGTCCCAAGAGACCCAGTACTTC | CASRPPTSQETQYF
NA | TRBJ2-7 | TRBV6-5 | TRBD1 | TGTGCCAGCAGTTCCTGGGGGGGACAGGGTCAGGTAAAGCAGTACTTC | CASSSWGGQGQVKQYF
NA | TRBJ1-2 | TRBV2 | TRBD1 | TGTGCCAGCACCCAGGACAGGGGCAACTATGGCTACACCTTC | CASTQDRGNYGYTF
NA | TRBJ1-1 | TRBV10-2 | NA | TGCGCCAGCAGTGTCGCCAGGAACACTGAAGCTTTCTTT | CASSVARNTEAFF
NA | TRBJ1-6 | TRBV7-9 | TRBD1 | TGTGCCAGCAGCGGCCGGGACAGCCGTATTTCACCCCTCCACTTT | CASSGRDSRISPLHF
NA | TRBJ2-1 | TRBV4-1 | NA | TGCGCCAGCAGCCAATCTCAAACGGTTGCTGTAAATGAGCAGTTCTTC | CASSQSQTVAVNEQFF
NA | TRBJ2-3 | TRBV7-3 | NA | TGTGCCAGCAGCGTCGCAGCGGGTGGGGTAGATACGCAGTATTTT | CASSVAAGGVDTQYF
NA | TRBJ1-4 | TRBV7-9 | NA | TGTGCCAGCAGCTGGACCCGGGGAGTAGGTGAAAAACTGTTTTTT | CASSWTRGVGEKLFF
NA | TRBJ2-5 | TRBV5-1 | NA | TGCGCCAGCAGCTTGGGTCAGGGCTCGAGAGAGACCCAGTACTTC | CASSLGQGSRETQYF
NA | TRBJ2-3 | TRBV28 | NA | TGTGCCAGCAGTCTCGGTAGCACAGATACGCAGTATTTT | CASSLGSTDTQYF
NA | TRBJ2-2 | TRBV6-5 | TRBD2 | TGTGCCAGCAGTTACTCCGGGGGGGCGAACACCGGGGAGCTGTTTTTT | CASSYSGGANTGELFF
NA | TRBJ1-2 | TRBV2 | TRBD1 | TGTGCCAGCAGTGAAGGACAGGGTAACTATGGCTACACCTTC | CASSEGQGNYGYTF
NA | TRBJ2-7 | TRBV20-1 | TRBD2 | TGCAGTGCTACTGAGAGCAGTAGCGGGAGCTTTGAGCAGTACTTC | CSATESSSGSFEQYF